Given below is one T cell receptor beta chain in context. TCRdb re-derived calls from the RACE reads in MiXCR, one entry per CDR3 protein. The profile shows 200,000 to 300,000 distinct CDR3 sequences, about 9% of them singletons. This specimen comes from a study of human T cells and chemical hapten exposure. The sample's time point: pre-sensitization, week 0. The treatment: therapeutic diphenylcyclopropenone sensitization with weekly scalp DPC. CDR1 and CDR2 from the germline V gene are SEHNR and FQNEAQ (reference sequence). The CDR3 is made up of 15 amino acids. Trimming left V 1 base short and J 2 bases short, with 10 bases between.

The rearrangement uses TRBV7-9 and TRBJ2-3; TRBD1 or TRBD2 may be the D gene (5 bases each). Material: whole blood, obtained in connection with sensitization to the hapten diphenylcyclopropenone (DPC). The sequence came from a woman in her forties with alopecia areata. Some clones in this sample may be carry-over from other donors' samples. Written as DNA, the CDR3 is TGTGCCAGCAGCTTAGGAGGAGGACACACAGATACGCAGTATTTT. Translation: CASSLGGGHTDTQYF.